This T cell receptor beta chain was obtained from a study of CD8+CD57+ T cells in acquired aplastic anemia. On the study more broadly: Quantities of DNA derived from sorted CD4+ and CD8+ cells averaged 3.2 ug.

By flow cytometry, patients selected for sequencing had shown an expansion of CD8+CD57+ cells. Each patient gave a blood sample that was collected before any therapy had been received. Researchers used genomic DNA as the template to profile TCR beta VDJ and CDR3. MiXCR, applied by TCRdb to the reads, yields one record per CDR3 protein. The sample has about 75,000 distinct CDR3 sequences, approximately 70% seen once. The CDR3 contains 13 residues. The germline V gene has CDR1 ENHRY and CDR2 SYGVKD. Regarding this clonotype: Its ends do not fully match the called genes, so a read error is possible.

The chain links TRBV10-3 to TRBJ2-7; the match to TRBD1 covers 7 bases. The sequenced material came from sorted CD4+, CD8+, or CD8+CD57+ T cells (not recorded which) from PBMCs. The clonotype comes from a human donor with aplastic anemia. The DNA of the CDR3 is TGTGCCATAAGTGACAGGGTGTCCTACGAGCAGTACTTC. Translation gives CAISDRVSYEQYF.